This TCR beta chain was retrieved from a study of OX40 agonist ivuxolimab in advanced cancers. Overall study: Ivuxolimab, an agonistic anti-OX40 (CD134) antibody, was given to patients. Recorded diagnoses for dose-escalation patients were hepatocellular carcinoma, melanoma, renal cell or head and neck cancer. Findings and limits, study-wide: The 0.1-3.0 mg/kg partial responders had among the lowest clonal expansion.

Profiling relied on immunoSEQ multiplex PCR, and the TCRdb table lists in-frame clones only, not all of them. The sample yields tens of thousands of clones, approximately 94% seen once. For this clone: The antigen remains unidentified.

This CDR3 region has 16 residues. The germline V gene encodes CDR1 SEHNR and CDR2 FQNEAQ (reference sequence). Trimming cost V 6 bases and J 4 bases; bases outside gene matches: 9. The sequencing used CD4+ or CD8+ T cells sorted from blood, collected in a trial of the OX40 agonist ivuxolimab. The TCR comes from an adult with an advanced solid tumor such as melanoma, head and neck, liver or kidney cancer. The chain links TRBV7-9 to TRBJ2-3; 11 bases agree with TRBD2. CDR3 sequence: CASRHIAGGQADTQYF. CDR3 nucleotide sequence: TGTGCCAGCAGACATATAGCGGGGGGGCAAGCAGATACGCAGTATTTT. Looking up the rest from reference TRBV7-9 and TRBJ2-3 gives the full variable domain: DTGVSQNPRHKITKRGQNVTFRCDPISEHNRLYWYRQTLGQGPEFLTYFQNEAQLEKSRLLSDRFSAERPKGSFSTLEIQRTEQGDSAMYLCASRHIAGGQADTQYFGPGTRLTVL.